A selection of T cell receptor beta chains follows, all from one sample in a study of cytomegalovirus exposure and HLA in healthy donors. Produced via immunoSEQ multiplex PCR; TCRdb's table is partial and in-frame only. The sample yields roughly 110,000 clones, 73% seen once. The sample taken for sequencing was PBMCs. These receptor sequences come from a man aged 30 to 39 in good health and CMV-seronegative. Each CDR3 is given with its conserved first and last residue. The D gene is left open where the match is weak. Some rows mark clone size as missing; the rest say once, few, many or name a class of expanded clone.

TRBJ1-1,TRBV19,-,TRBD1,TGTGCCAGTAGTATAGGAGGACAGGGAATCACTGAAGCTTTCTTT,CASSIGGQGITEAFF
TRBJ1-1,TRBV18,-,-,TGTGCCAGCTCACTCCAGGAGAACACTGAAGCTTTCTTT,CASSLQENTEAFF
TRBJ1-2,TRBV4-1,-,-,TGCGCCAGCAGCCCGCCGGGACACCTTAACTATGGCTACACCTTC,CASSPPGHLNYGYTF
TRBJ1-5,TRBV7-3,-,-,TGTGCCAGCAGCTCGGACGCGGGGGGCCAGCCCCAGCATTTT,CASSSDAGGQPQHF
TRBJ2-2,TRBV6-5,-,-,TGTGCCAGCAGAGGAGGGGGGGACACAGGGGAGCTGTTTTTT,CASRGGGDTGELFF
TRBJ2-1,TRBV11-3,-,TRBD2,TGTGCCTCCCAAGGGGCGGGGGATTACACTGAGCAGTTCTTC,CASQGAGDYTEQFF
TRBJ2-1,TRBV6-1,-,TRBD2,TGTGCCAGCAGTGAAGTAGACGGGAGGGCGTCCTACAATGAGCAGTTCTTC,CASSEVDGRASYNEQFF
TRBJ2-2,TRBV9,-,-,TGTGCCAGCAGGCCCTTGAGCTCCGGGGAGCTGTTTTTT,CASRPLSSGELFF
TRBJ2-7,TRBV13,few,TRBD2,TGTGCCAGCAGCTTTAGCGGGAGGGCCTACGAGCAGTACTTC,CASSFSGRAYEQYF
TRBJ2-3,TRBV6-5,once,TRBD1,TGTGCCAGCAGCCCCGGGACAGCTAATATAGATACGCAGTATTTT,CASSPGTANIDTQYF
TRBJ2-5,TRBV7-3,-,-,TGTGCCAGCAGCTTAACGGGGGGTCCAGGGGAGACCCAGTACTTC,CASSLTGGPGETQYF
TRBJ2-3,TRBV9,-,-,TGTGCCAGCAGCGGACCTAAGACAGGTGCCCTGGATACGCAGTATTTT,CASSGPKTGALDTQYF
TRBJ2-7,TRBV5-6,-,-,TGTGCCGGCAGCCTCAGACAGGCCACCTACGAGCAGTACTTC,CAGSLRQATYEQYF
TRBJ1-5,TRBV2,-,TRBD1,TGTGCCAGCAGGGACAGGGGTTTCGGGGGTAGCAATCAGCCCCAGCATTTT,CASRDRGFGGSNQPQHF
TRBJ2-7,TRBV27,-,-,TGTGCCAGCAGTCAACCCCCAGGGCCCGGGGGCTACGAGCAGTACTTC,CASSQPPGPGGYEQYF
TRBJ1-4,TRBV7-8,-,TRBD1,TGTGCCAGCAGCCCTGACAGGGCAACTAATGAAAAACTGTTTTTT,CASSPDRATNEKLFF
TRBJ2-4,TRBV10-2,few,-,TGCGCCAGCAGTGAGCAGGCCAAAAACATTCAGTACTTC,CASSEQAKNIQYF
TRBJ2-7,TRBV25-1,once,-,TGTGCCAGCAGGAACGGGGGCTCCTACGAGCAGTACTTC,CASRNGGSYEQYF
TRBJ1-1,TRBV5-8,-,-,TGTGCCAGCAGCTTGGACAGTCTGAACACTGAAGCTTTCTTT,CASSLDSLNTEAFF
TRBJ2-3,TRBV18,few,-,TGTGCCAGCTTAGTCTCTAGCACAGATACGCAGTATTTT,CASLVSSTDTQYF
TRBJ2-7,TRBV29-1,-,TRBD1,TGCAGCGTAACCGGGACAGGGTCCTTCGAGCAGTACTTC,CSVTGTGSFEQYF
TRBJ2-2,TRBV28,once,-,TGTGCCAGCAGCCCCATAGCCGGGGAGCTGTTTTTT,CASSPIAGELFF
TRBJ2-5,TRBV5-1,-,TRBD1,TGCGCCAGCAGGGCCGGGACAGGGGGATCGGGTGAGACCCAGTACTTC,CASRAGTGGSGETQYF
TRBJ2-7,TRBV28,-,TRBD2,TGTGCCAGCAGTTTACCCACTAGCGGGAGAACCTACGAGCAGTACTTC,CASSLPTSGRTYEQYF
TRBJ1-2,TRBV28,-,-,TGTGCCAGCAGTTTCCCCCGTAGGACAGATTATGGCTACACCTTC,CASSFPRRTDYGYTF
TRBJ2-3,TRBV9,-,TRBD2,TGTGCCAGCAGCGCTCCCGGGACTAGCGGCGTTACGCAGTATTTT,CASSAPGTSGVTQYF
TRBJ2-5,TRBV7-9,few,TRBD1,TGTGCCAGCAGCTTTTCACCCGGGACAGGGGGCTTTCGAGAGACCCAGTACTTC,CASSFSPGTGGFRETQYF
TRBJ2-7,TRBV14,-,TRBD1,TGTGCCAGCAGCCAAGTTACAGGGGTAGCGCAGTACTTC,CASSQVTGVAQYF
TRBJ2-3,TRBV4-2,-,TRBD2,TGTGCCAGCAGCCAAGAGGGGGGGGATACGCAGTATTTT,CASSQEGGDTQYF
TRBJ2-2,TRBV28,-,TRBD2,TGTGCCAGCAGTCCCATTAGCGGGAGGACCGGGGAGCTGTTTTTT,CASSPISGRTGELFF
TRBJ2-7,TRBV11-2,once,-,TGTGCCAGCAGCTTAGAGTTTCTGTACGAGCAGTACTTC,CASSLEFLYEQYF
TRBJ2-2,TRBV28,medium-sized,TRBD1,TGTGCCAGCATCGGGGGTAGGACAGGGGCGGCCGGGGAGCTGTTTTTT,CASIGGRTGAAGELFF
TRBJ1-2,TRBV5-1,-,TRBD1,TGCGCCAGCAGCGGGCCGGGACAGGGCGACTATGGCTACACCTTC,CASSGPGQGDYGYTF
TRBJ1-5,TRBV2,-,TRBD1,TGTGCCAGCAGTTGGGACAGGGAAGAGGATCAGCCCCAGCATTTT,CASSWDREEDQPQHF
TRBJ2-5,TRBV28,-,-,TGTGCCAGCAGTCTTAACCAGCGGGTAAGGGGAGAGACCCAGTACTTC,CASSLNQRVRGETQYF
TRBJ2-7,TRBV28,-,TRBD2,TGTGCCAGCAGACTGACAGGGGGACTAGCGGGAGGCGAGCAGTACTTC,CASRLTGGLAGGEQYF